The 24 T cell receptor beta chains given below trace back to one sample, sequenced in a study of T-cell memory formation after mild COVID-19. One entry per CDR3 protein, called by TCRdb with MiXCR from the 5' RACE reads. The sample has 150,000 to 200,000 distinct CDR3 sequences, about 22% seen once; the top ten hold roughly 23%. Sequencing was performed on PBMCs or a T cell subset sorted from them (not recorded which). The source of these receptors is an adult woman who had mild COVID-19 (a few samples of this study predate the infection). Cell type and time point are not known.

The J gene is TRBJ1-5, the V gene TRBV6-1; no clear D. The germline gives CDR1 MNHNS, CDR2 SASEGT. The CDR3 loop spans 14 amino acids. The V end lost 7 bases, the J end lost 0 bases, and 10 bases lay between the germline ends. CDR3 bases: TGTGCCAGCATCGGGTCCCCTAGCAATCAGCCCCAGCATTTT. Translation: CASIGSPSNQPQHF.

The CDR3 loop reads CASSLGQGIAEQFF. CDR3 DNA sequence: TGTGCCAGCAGCCTGGGACAGGGTATTGCTGAGCAGTTCTTC. This chain connects TRBV3-2 to TRBJ2-1; the table's D call TRBD1 went unverified against the DNA. TRBV3-2 is a pseudogene locus. CDR3 length equals 14 residues.

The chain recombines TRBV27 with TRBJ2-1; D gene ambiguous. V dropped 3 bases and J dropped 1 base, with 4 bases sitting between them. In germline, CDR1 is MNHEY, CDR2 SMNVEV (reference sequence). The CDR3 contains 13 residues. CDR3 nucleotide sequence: TGTGCCAGCAGTTTTGAGTCCTACAATGAGCAGTTCTTC. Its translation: CASSFESYNEQFF.

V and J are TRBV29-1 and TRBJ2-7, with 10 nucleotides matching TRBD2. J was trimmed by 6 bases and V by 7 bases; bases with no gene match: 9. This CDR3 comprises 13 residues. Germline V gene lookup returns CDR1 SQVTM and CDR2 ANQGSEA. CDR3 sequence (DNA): TGCAGCGCCCAGAGAGCGGGGGGGCGCGAGCAGTACTTC. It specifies CSAQRAGGREQYF.

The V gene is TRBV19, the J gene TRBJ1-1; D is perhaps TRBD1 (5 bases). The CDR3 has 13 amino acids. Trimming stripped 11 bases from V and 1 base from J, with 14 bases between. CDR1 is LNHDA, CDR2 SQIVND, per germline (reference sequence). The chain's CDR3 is CAAGFQGNTEAFF. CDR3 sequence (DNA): TGTGCCGCCGGATTTCAGGGGAACACTGAAGCTTTCTTT.

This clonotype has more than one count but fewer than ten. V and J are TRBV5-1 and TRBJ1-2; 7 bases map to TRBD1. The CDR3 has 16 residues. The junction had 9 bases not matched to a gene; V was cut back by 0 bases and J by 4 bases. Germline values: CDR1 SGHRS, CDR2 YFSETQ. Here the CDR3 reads CASSLDPTGRAYGYTF. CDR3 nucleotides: TGCGCCAGCAGCTTGGATCCGACAGGGAGGGCCTATGGCTACACCTTC. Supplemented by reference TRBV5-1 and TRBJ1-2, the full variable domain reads KAGVTQTPRYLIKTRGQQVTLSCSPISGHRSVSWYQQTPGQGLQFLFEYFSETQRNKGNFPGRFSGRQFSNSRSEMNVSTLELGDSALYLCASSLDPTGRAYGYTFGSGTRLTVV.

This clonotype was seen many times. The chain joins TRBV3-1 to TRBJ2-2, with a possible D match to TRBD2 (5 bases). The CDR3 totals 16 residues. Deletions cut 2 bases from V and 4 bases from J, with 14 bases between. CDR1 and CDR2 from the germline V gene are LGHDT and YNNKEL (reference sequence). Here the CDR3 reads CASSQNPEAVTGELFF. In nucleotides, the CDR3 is TGTGCCAGCAGCCAAAATCCGGAGGCCGTCACCGGGGAGCTGTTTTTT.

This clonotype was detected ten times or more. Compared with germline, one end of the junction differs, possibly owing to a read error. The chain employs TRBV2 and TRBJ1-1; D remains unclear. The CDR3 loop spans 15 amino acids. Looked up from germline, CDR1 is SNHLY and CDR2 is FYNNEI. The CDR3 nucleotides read TGTGCCAGCAGAACCCTGACGGACCCGAACGCTGAAGCTTTCTTT. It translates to CASRTLTDPNAEAFF.

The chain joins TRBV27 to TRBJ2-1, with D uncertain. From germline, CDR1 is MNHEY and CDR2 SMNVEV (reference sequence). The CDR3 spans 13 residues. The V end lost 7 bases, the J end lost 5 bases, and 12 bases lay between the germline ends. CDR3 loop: CASTNFWDNEQFF. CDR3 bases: TGTGCCAGCACCAATTTTTGGGACAATGAGCAGTTCTTC.

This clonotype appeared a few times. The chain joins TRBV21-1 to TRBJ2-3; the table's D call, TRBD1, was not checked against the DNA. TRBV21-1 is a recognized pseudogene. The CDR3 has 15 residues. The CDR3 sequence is CASGPTGGVPDTQYF. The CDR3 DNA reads TGTGCCAGCGGCCCCACAGGGGGCGTTCCAGATACGCAGTATTTT.

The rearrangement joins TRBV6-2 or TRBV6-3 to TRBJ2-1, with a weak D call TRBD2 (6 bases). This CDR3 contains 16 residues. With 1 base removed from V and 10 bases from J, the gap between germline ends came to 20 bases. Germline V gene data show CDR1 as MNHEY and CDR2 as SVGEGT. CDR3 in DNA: TGTGCCAGCAGTTACTACGGGGCGGGAAGGGAATTGGAGCAGTTCTTC. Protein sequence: CASSYYGAGRELEQFF.

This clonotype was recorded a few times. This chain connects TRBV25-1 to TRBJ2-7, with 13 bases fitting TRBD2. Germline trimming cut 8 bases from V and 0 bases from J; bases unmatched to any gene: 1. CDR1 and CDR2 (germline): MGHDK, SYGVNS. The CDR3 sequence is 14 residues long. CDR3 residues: CASRLAGGSYEQYF. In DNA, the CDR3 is TGTGCCAGCCGACTAGCGGGGGGCTCCTACGAGCAGTACTTC.

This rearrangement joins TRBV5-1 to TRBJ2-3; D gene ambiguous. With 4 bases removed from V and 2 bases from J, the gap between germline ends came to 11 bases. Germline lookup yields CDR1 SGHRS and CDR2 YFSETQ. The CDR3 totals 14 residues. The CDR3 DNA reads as TGCGCCAGCAGCCCCAGCCCGGACACAGATACGCAGTATTTT. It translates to CASSPSPDTDTQYF.

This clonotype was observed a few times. The CDR3 nucleotides are TGCAGCGTTGACTCCGGGGGATACGAGCAGTACTTC. Translation: CSVDSGGYEQYF. The rearrangement uses TRBV29-1 and TRBJ2-7, with TRBD2 as a possible D gene (6 bases). The CDR3 totals 12 residues. Germline CDR1 is SQVTM and CDR2 is ANQGSEA. Between the trimmed V and J ends, which lost 3 bases and 4 bases, there was a span of 10 bases.

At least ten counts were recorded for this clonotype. The DNA for the CDR3 is TGTGCCACCAGGGATGGACAGGGGACCGCGGTCACCTTC. It specifies CATRDGQGTAVTF. This chain links TRBV24-1 with TRBJ1-2; 9 bases map to TRBD1. This CDR3 contains 13 residues. Germline CDR1 is KGHDR and CDR2 is SFDVKD. V shed 7 bases and J 13 bases; nucleotides not matched to a gene: 12.

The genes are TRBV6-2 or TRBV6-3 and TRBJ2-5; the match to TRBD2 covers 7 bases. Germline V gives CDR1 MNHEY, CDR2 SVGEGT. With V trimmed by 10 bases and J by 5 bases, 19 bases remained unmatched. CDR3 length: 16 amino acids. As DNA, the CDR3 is TGTGCCACCTCGGGGCTAGCGGCCCCAGAAGGGGAGACCCAGTACTTC. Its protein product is CATSGLAAPEGETQYF.

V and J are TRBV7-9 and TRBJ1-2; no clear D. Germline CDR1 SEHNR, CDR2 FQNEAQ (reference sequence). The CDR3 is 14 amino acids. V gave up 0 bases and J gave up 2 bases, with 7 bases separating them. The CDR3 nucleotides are TGTGCCAGCAGCTTAGCGTCAGCCAACTATGGCTACACCTTC. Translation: CASSLASANYGYTF. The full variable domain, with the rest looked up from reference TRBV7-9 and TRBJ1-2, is DTGVSQNPRHKITKRGQNVTFRCDPISEHNRLYWYRQTLGQGPEFLTYFQNEAQLEKSRLLSDRFSAERPKGSFSTLEIQRTEQGDSAMYLCASSLASANYGYTFGSGTRLTVV.

CDR3 residues: CASSFMAGGFGYTF. CDR3 sequence (DNA): TGTGCCAGTAGTTTCATGGCAGGGGGCTTTGGCTACACCTTC. The chain has TRBV19 and TRBJ1-2, with 8 bases identical to TRBD1. V shed 5 bases and J 7 bases; nucleotides not matched to a gene: 9. The CDR3 has 14 amino acids. CDR1 is LNHDA and CDR2 is SQIVND in the germline V gene (reference sequence).

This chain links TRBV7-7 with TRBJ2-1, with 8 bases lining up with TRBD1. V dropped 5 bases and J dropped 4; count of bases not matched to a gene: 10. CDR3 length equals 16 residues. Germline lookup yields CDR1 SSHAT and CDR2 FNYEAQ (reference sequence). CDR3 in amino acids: CASSPGGGDSYNEQFF. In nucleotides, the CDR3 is TGTGCCAGCAGCCCAGGGGGCGGAGATTCGTACAATGAGCAGTTCTTC.

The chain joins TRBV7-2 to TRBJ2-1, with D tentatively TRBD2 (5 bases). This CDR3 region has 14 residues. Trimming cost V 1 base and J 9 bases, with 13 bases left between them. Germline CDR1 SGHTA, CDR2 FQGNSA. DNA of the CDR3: TGTGCCAGCAGCTTAGGGCTAGCTAGGATTGAGCAGTTCTTC. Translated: CASSLGLARIEQFF.

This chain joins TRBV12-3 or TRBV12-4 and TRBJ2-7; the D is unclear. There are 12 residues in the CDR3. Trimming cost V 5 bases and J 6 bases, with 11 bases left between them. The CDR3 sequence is CASSPGVAEQYF. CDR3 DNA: TGTGCCAGCAGTCCGGGCGTAGCCGAGCAGTACTTC.

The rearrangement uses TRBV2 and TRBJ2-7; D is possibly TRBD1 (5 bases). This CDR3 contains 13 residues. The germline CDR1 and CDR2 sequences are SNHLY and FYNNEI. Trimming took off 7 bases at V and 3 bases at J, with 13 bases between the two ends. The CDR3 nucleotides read TGTGCCAGCATAGGGGAACAGAGCTACGAGCAGTACTTC. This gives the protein CASIGEQSYEQYF. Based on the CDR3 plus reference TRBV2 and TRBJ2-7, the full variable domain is EPEVTQTPSHQVTQMGQEVILRCVPISNHLYFYWYRQILGQKVEFLVSFYNNEISEKSEIFDDQFSVERPDGSNFTLKIRSTKLEDSAMYFCASIGEQSYEQYFGPGTRLTVT.

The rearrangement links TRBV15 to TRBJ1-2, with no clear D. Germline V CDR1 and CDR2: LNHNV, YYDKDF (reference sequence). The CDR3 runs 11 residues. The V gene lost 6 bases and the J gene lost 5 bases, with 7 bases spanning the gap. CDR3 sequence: CATRGYYGYTF. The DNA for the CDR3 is TGTGCCACCAGGGGGTATTATGGCTACACCTTC. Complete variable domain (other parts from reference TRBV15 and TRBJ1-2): DAMVIQNPRYQVTQFGKPVTLSCSQTLNHNVMYWYQQKSSQAPKLLFHYYDKDFNNEADTPDNFQSRRPNTSFCFLDIRSPGLGDTAMYLCATRGYYGYTFGSGTRLTVV.

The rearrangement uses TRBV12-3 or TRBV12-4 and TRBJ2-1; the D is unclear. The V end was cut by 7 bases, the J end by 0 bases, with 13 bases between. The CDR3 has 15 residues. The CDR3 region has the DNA TGTGCCAGCACCTCCGACGGAAGCTCCTACAATGAGCAGTTCTTC. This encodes CASTSDGSSYNEQFF.